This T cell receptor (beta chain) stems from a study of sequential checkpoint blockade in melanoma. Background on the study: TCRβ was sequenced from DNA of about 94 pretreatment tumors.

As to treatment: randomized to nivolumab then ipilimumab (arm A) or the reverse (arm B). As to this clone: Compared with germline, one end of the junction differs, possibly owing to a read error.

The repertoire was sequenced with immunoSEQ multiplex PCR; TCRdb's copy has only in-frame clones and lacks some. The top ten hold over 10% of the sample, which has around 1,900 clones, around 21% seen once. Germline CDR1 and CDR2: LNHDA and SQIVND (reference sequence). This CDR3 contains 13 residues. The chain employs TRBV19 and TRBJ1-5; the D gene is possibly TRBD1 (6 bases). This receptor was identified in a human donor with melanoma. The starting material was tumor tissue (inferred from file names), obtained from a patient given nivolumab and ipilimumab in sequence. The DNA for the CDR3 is TGTGCCAGTAGTATAGTCCCAGGACAGCCCCCGCATTTT. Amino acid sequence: CASSIVPGQPPHF.